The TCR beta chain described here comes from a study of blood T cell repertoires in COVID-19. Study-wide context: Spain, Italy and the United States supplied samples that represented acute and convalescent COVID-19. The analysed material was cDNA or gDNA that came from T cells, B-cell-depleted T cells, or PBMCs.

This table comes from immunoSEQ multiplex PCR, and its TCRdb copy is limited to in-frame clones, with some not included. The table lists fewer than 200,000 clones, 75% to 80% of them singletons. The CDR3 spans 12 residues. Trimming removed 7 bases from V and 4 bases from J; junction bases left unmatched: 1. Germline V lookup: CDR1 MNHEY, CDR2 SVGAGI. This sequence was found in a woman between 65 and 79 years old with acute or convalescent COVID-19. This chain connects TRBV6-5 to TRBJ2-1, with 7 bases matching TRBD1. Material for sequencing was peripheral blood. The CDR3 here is CASMDRYNEQFF. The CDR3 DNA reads TGTGCCAGCATGGACAGGTACAATGAGCAGTTCTTC.